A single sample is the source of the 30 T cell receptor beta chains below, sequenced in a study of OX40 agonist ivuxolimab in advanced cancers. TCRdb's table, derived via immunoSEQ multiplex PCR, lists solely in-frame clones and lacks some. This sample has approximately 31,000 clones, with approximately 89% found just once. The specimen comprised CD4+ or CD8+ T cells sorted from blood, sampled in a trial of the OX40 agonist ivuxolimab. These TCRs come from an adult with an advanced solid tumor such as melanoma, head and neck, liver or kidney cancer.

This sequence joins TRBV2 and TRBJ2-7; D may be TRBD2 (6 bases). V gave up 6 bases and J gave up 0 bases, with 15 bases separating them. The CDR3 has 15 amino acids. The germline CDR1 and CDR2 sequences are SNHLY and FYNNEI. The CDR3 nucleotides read TGTGCCAGCAGACCTCTGGGGAGGACCTCCTACGAGCAGTACTTC. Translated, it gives CASRPLGRTSYEQYF.

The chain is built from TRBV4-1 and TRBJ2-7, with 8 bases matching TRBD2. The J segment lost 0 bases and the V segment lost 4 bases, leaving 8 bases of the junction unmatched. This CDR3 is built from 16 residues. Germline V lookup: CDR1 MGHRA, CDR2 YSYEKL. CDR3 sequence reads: CASSLFSGTSSYEQYF. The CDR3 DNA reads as TGCGCCAGCAGCCTATTTAGCGGGACAAGCTCCTACGAGCAGTACTTC.

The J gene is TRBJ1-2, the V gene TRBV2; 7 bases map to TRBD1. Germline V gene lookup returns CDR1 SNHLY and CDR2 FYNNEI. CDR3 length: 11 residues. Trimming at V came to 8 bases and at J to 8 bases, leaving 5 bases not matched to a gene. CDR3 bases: TGTGCCAGCTGGGCAGGGGGAGGCTACACCTTC. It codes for CASWAGGGYTF.

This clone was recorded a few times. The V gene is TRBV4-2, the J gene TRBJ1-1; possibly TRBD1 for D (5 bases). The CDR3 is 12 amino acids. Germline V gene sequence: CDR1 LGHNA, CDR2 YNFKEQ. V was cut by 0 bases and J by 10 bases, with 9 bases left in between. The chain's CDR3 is CASSQDRVGAFF. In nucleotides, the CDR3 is TGTGCCAGCAGCCAAGACAGGGTAGGAGCTTTCTTT.

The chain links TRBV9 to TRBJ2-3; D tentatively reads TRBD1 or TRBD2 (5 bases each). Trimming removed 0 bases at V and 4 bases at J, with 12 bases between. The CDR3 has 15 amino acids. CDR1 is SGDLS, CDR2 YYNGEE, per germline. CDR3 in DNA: TGTGCCAGCAGCGTAGAGGGGAGCCCCCCAGATACGCAGTATTTT. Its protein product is CASSVEGSPPDTQYF.

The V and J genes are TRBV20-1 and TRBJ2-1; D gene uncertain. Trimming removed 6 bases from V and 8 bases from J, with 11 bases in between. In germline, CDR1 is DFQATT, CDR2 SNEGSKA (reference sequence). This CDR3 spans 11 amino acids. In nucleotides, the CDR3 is TGCAGTGCCACCGCTGCGGATGAGCAGTTCTTC. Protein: CSATAADEQFF.

The DNA for the CDR3 is TGTGCCAGCAGTTACGGGGGGCCCCTAAATTCACCCCTCCACTTT. Translating gives CASSYGGPLNSPLHF. The V and J genes are TRBV6-6 and TRBJ1-6, with a tentative D call TRBD1 (6 bases). The CDR3 has 15 residues. Germline V CDR1 and CDR2: MNHNY, SVGAGI (reference sequence). Trimming shortened V by 2 bases and J by 7 bases, and 12 bases separated the two germline ends.

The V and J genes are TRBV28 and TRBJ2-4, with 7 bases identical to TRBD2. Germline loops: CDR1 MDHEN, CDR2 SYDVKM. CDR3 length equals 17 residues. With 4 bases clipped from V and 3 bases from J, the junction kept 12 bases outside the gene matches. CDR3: CASSSRWGGVGKNIQYF. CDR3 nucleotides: TGTGCCAGCAGTTCCCGGTGGGGGGGAGTCGGCAAAAACATTCAGTACTTC.

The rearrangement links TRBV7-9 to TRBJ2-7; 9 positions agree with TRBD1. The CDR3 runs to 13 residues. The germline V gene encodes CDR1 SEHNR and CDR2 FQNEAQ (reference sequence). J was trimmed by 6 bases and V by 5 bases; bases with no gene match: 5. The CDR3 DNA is TGTGCCAGCAGCCCCGGGACAGGGAGCGAGCAGTACTTC. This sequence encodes CASSPGTGSEQYF.

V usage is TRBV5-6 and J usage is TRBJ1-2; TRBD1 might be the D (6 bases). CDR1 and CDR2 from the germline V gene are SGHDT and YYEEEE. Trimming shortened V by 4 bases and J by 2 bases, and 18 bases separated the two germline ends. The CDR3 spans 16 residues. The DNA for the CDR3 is TGTGCCAGCAGCCCCAGCTTGGGACAACTAAACTATGGCTACACCTTC. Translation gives CASSPSLGQLNYGYTF.

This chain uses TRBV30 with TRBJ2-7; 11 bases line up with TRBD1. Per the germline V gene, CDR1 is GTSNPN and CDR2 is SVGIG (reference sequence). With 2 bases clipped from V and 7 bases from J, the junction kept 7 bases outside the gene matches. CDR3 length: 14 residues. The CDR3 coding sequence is TGTGCCTGGAGTAAAGGACAGGGGGCTGATGAGCAGTACTTC. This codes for CAWSKGQGADEQYF.

CDR3 bases: TGTGCCAGCAGCTTGGTTGGGGTCAACACTGAAGCTTTCTTT. It is translated as CASSLVGVNTEAFF. The gene calls are TRBV5-4 and TRBJ1-1; no reliable D call. V was clipped by 0 bases and J by 2 bases, with 8 bases between them. From germline, CDR1 is SGHNT and CDR2 YYREEE (reference sequence). This CDR3 region has 14 residues.

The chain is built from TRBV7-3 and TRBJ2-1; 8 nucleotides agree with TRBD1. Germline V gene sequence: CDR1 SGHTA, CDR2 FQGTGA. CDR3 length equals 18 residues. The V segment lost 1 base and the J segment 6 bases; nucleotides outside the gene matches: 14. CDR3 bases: TGTGCCAGCAGCTTAATTAATTTCGGGCAGGGGGCGGTCAATGAGCAGTTCTTC. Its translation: CASSLINFGQGAVNEQFF.

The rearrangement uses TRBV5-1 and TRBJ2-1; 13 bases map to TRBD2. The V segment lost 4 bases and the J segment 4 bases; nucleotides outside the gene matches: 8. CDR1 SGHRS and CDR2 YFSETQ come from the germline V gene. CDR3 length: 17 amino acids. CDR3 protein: CASSLRRTSGSYNEQFF. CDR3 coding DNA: TGCGCCAGCAGCCTTAGGAGGACTAGCGGGAGTTACAATGAGCAGTTCTTC.

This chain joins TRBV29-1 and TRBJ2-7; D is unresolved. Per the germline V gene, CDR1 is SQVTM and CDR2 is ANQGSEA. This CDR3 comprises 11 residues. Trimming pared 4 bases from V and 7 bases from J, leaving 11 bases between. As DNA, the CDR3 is TGCAGCGTTGTTTTGTCTTGGGAGCAGTACTTC. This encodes CSVVLSWEQYF.

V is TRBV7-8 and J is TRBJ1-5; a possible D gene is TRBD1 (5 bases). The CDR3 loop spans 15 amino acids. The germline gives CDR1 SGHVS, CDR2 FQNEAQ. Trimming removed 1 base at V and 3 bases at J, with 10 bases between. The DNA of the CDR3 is TGTGCCAGCAGCTTAGGGTGGGGCTTCAATCAGCCCCAGCATTTT. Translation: CASSLGWGFNQPQHF.

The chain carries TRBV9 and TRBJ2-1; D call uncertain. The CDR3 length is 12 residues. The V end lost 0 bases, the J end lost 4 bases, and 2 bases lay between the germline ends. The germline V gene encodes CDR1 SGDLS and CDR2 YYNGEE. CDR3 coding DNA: TGTGCCAGCAGCGTAGGGTACAATGAGCAGTTCTTC. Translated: CASSVGYNEQFF.

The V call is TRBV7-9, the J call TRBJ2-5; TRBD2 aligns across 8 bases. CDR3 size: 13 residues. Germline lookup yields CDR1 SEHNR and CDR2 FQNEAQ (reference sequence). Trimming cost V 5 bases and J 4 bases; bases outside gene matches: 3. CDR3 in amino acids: CASSRGTRETQYF. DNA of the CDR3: TGTGCCAGCAGCCGTGGGACTAGAGAGACCCAGTACTTC.

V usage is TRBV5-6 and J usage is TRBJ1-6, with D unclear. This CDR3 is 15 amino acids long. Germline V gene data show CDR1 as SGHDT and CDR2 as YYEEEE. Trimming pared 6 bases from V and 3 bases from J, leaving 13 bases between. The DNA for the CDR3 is TGTGCCAGCAACCCCCTTGGGGACTATAATTCACCCCTCCACTTT. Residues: CASNPLGDYNSPLHF.

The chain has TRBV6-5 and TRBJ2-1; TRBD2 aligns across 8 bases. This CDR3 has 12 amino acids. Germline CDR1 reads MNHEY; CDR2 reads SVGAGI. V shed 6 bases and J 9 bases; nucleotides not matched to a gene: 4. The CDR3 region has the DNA TGTGCCAGCAGCCTCACTAGCGGTGAGCAGTTCTTC. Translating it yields CASSLTSGEQFF.

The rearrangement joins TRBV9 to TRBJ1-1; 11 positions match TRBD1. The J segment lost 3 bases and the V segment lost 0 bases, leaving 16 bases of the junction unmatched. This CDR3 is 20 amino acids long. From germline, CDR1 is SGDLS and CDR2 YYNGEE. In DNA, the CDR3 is TGTGCCAGCAGCGTAGTATTTAGTGACGGACAGGGGGCTTTGGACACTGAAGCTTTCTTT. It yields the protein CASSVVFSDGQGALDTEAFF. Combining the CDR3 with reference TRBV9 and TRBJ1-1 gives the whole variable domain DSGVTQTPKHLITATGQRVTLRCSPRSGDLSVYWYQQSLDQGLQFLIQYYNGEERAKGNILERFSAQQFPDLHSELNLSSLELGDSALYFCASSVVFSDGQGALDTEAFFGQGTRLTVV.

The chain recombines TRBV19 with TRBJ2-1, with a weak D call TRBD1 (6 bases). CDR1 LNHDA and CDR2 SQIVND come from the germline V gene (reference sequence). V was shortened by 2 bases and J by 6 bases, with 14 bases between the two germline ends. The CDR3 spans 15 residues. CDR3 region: CASSIQDSLINEQFF. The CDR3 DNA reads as TGTGCCAGTAGTATACAGGACAGTCTGATCAATGAGCAGTTCTTC.

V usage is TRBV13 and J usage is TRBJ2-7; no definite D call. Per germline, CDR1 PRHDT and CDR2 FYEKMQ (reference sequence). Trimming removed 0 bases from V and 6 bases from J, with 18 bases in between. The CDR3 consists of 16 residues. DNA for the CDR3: TGTGCCAGCAGCTTAGGCCGGACCAGAAGGCCCGGCGAGCAGTACTTC. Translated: CASSLGRTRRPGEQYF.

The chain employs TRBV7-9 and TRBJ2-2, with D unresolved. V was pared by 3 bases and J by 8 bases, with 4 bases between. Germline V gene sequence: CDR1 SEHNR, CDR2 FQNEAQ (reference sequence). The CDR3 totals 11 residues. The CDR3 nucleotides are TGTGCCAGCAGCTTTACTGGGGAGCTGTTTTTT. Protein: CASSFTGELFF. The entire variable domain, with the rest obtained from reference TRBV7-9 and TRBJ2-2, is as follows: DTGVSQNPRHKITKRGQNVTFRCDPISEHNRLYWYRQTLGQGPEFLTYFQNEAQLEKSRLLSDRFSAERPKGSFSTLEIQRTEQGDSAMYLCASSFTGELFFGEGSRLTVL.

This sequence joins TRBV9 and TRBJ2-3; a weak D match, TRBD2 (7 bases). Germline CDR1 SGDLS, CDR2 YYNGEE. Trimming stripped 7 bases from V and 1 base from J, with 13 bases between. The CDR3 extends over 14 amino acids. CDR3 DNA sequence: TGTGCCAGCCAAGGGGGAGGGGGCACAGATACGCAGTATTTT. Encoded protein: CASQGGGGTDTQYF.

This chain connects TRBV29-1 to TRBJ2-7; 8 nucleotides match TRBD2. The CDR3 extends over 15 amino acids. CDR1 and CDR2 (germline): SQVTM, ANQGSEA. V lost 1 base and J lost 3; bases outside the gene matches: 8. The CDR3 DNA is TGCAGCGTTGAAGTCTTTCGGGGGGGAGGCTACGAGCAGTACTTC. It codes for CSVEVFRGGGYEQYF.

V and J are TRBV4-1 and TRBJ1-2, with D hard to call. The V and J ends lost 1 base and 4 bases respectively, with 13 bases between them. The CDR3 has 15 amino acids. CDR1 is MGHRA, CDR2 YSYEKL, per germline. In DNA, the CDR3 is TGCGCCAGCAGCCAAGGGCGGAATGTCTTCTATGGCTACACCTTC. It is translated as CASSQGRNVFYGYTF.

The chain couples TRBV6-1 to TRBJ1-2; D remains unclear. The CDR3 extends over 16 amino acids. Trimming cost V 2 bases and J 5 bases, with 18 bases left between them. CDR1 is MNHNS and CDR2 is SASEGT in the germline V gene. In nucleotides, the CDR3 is TGTGCCAGCAGTGAAAGAGGAGGCAAGGCGATTTATGGCTACACCTTC. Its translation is CASSERGGKAIYGYTF.

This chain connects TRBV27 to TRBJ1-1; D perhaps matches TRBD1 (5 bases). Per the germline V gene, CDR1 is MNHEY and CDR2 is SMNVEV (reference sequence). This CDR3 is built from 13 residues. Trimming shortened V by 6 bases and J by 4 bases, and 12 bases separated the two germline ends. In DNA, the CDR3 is TGTGCCAGCAGAGGGGACGGACTCACTGAAGCTTTCTTT. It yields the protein CASRGDGLTEAFF.

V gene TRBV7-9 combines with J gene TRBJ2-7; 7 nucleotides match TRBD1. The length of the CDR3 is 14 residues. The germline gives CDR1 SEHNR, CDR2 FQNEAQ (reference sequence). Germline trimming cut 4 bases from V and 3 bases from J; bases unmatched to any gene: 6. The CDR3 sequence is CASSSMTGSYEQYF. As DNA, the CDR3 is TGTGCCAGCAGCTCGATGACAGGGAGCTACGAGCAGTACTTC.